The table lists the clone carrying this TCR beta chain with many counts. Antigen: not known. V gave up 3 bases and J gave up 8 bases; unmatched junction bases: 8. Germline CDR1 reads MDHEN; CDR2 reads SYDVKM. The length of the CDR3 is 15 residues. From RNA transcripts, TCR beta CDR3 regions were amplified. The primer set for the first-round RT-PCR of the TCR CDR3 was HTBI. Via MiXCR, TCRdb re-called the multiplex PCR reads, giving one row per CDR3 protein. The sample contains more than 450,000 distinct CDR3 sequences, around 20% of which appear only once. This sample is drawn from a study of T cells in Graves' hyperthyroidism and ophthalmopathy. Ophthalmopathy patients had Clinical Activity Score at least 3, NOSPECS grade at least 4, duration under 3 months. Every diagnosis used clinical symptoms, serum thyroxine and TRAb, thyroid ultrasound and orbital computed tomography. Study conclusions and caveats: With a median lead of about six months before onset, the model predicted ophthalmopathy. Most thyroid clonotypes that were expanded above 0.001 also turned up in blood.

This clonotype was obtained from a man aged 35 to 55 with Graves' ophthalmopathy. Sequenced sample: blood. The rearrangement uses TRBV28 and TRBJ2-1; 9 nucleotides agree with TRBD2. The CDR3 nucleotides are TGTGCCAGCAGTTTGTCAGCGGGAGGATCTGATGAGCAGTTCTTC. This codes for CASSLSAGGSDEQFF.